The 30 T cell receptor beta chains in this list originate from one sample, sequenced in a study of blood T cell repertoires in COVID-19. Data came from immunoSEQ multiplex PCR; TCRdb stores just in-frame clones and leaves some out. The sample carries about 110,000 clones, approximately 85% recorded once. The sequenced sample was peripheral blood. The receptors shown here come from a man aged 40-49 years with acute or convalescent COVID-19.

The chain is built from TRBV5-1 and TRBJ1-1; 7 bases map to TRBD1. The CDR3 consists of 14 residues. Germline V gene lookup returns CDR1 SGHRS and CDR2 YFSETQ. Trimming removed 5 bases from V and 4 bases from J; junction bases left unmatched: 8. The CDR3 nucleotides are TGCGCCAGCAGGGCACGAGGGGGCGGCACTGAAGCTTTCTTT. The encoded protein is CASRARGGGTEAFF.

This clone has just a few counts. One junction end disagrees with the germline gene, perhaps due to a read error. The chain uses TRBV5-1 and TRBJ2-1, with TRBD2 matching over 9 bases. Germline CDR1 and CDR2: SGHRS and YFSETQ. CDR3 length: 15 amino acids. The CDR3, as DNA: TGCGCCAGCAGCCCACGGGAATTAGCGGGGGTCGGGGCCGTCTTC. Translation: CASSPRELAGVGAVF.

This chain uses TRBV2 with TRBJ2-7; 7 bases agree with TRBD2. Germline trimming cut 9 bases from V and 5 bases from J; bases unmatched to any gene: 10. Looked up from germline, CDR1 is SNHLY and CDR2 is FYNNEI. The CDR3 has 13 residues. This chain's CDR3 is CARGDYFTNEQYF. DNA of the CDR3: TGTGCCAGAGGGGACTATTTTACGAACGAGCAGTACTTC.

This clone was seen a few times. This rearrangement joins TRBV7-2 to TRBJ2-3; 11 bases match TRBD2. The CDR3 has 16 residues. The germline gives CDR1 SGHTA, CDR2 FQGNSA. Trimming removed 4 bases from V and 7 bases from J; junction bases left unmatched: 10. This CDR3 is CASSSGLAAIGNTQYF. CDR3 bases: TGTGCCAGCAGCTCGGGACTAGCGGCTATCGGGAATACGCAGTATTTT.

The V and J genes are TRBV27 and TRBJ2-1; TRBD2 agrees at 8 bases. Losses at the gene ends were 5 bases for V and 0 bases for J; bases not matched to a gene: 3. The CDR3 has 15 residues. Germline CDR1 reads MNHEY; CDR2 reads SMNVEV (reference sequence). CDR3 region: CASSTGGDSYNEQFF. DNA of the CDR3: TGTGCCAGCAGTACCGGGGGGGACTCCTACAATGAGCAGTTCTTC.

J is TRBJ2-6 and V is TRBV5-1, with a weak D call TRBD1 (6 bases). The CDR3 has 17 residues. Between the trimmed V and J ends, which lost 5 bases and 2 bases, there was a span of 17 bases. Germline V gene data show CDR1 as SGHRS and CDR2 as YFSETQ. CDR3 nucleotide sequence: TGCGCCAGCAGTATTACTCTGGACAGTACTGGGGCCAACGTCCTGACTTTC. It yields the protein CASSITLDSTGANVLTF. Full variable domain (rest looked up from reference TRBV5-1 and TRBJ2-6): KAGVTQTPRYLIKTRGQQVTLSCSPISGHRSVSWYQQTPGQGLQFLFEYFSETQRNKGNFPGRFSGRQFSNSRSEMNVSTLELGDSALYLCASSITLDSTGANVLTFGAGSRLTVL.

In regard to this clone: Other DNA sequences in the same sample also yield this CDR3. CDR3 in amino acids: CASSYRGSYNEQFF. Here the CDR3 DNA reads TGTGCCAGCAGTTATAGGGGTTCCTACAATGAGCAGTTCTTC. The chain uses TRBV6-5 and TRBJ2-1, with D possibly being TRBD1 (5 bases). This CDR3 is 14 amino acids long. Deletions cut 3 bases from V and 1 base from J, with 7 bases between. Looked up from germline, CDR1 is MNHEY and CDR2 is SVGAGI.

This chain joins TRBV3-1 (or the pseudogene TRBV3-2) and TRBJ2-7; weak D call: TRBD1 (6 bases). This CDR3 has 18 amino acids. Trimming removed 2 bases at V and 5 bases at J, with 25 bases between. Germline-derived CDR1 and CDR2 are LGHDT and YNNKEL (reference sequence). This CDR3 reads CASSQTRGVVGRGNEQYF. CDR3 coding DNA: TGTGCCAGCAGCCAAACGCGAGGCGTAGTAGGCAGGGGCAACGAGCAGTACTTC.

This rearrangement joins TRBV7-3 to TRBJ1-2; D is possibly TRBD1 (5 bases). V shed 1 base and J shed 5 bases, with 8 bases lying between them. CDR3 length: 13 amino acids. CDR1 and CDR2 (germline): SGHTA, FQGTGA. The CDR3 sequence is CASSLMGGYGYTF. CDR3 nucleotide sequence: TGTGCCAGCAGCTTAATGGGGGGTTATGGCTACACCTTC.

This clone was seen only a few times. CDR3 region: CATSKVIGLNEKLFF. The CDR3 DNA reads TGTGCCACCAGCAAAGTTATCGGTCTTAATGAAAAACTGTTTTTT. The genes are TRBV15 and TRBJ1-4; no firm D call. This CDR3 contains 15 residues. V lost 4 bases and J 4 bases, leaving 13 bases between the germline ends. Germline V CDR1 and CDR2: LNHNV, YYDKDF (reference sequence).

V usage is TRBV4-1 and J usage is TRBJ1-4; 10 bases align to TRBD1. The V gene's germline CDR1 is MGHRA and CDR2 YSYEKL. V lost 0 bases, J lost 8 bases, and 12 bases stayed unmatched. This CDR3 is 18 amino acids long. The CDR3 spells CASSQDLGQGGAREKLFF. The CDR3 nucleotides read TGCGCCAGCAGCCAAGATCTCGGACAGGGGGGGGCGAGGGAAAAACTGTTTTTT.

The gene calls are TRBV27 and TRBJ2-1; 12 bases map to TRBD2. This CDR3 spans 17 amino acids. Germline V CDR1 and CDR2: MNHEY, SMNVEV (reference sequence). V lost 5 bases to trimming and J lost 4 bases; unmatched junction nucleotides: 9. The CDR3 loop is CASSHLLAGGRYNEQFF. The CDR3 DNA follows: TGTGCCAGCAGTCACCTCCTAGCGGGAGGGCGGTACAATGAGCAGTTCTTC.

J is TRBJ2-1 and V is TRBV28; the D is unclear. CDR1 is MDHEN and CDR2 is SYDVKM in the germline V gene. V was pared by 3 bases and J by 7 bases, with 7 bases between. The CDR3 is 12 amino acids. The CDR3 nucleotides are TGTGCCAGCAGTTTGCTAGTAAATGAGCAGTTCTTC. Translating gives CASSLLVNEQFF.

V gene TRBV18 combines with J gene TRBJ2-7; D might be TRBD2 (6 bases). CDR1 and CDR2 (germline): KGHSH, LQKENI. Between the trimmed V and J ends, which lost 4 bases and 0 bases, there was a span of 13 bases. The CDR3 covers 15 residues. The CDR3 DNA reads TGTGCCAGCTCACGGGACTCGACGAGCTCCTACGAGCAGTACTTC. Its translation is CASSRDSTSSYEQYF. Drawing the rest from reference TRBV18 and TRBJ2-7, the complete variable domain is NAGVMQNPRHLVRRRGQEARLRCSPMKGHSHVYWYRQLPEEGLKFMVYLQKENIIDESGMPKERFSAEFPKEGPSILRIQQVVRGDSAAYFCASSRDSTSSYEQYFGPGTRLTVT.

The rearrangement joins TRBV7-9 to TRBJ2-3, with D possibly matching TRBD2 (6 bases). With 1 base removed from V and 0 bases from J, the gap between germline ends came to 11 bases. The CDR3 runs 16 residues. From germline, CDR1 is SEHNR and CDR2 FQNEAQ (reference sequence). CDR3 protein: CASSLGAGTSTDTQYF. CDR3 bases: TGTGCCAGCAGCTTAGGTGCGGGGACTAGCACAGATACGCAGTATTTT.

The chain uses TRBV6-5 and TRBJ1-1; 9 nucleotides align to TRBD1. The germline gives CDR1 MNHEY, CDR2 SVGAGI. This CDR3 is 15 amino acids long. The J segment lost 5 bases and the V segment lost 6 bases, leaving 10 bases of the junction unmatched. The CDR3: CASRGTGSARTEAFF. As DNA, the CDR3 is TGTGCCAGCAGGGGGACAGGGAGCGCGAGGACTGAAGCTTTCTTT.

The CDR3 DNA is TGCGCCAGCACCTGGGGGGGACGTGACAATGAGCAGTTCTTC. The encoded protein is CASTWGGRDNEQFF. The J gene is TRBJ2-1, the V gene TRBV5-1; TRBD2 aligns across 7 bases. Germline loops: CDR1 SGHRS, CDR2 YFSETQ. This CDR3 has 14 amino acids. V lost 6 bases to trimming and J lost 5 bases; unmatched junction nucleotides: 8. The whole variable domain, remainder taken from reference TRBV5-1 and TRBJ2-1, is KAGVTQTPRYLIKTRGQQVTLSCSPISGHRSVSWYQQTPGQGLQFLFEYFSETQRNKGNFPGRFSGRQFSNSRSEMNVSTLELGDSALYLCASTWGGRDNEQFFGPGTRLTVL.

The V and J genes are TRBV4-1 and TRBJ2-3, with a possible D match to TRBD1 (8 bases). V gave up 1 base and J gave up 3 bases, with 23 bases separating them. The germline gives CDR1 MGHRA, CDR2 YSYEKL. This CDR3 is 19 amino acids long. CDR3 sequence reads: CASSQADGQGGLGTDTQYF. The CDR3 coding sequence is TGCGCCAGCAGCCAAGCCGATGGACAGGGAGGGTTGGGGACAGATACGCAGTATTTT.

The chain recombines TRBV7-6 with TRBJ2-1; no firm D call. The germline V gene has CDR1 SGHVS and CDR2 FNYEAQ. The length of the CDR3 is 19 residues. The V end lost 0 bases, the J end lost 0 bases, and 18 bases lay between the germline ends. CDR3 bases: TGTGCCAGCAGCTTAGCGCGTGCTCGTCGAATGAGCTCCTACAATGAGCAGTTCTTC. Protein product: CASSLARARRMSSYNEQFF. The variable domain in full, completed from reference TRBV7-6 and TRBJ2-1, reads GAGVSQSPRYKVTKRGQDVALRCDPISGHVSLYWYRQALGQGPEFLTYFNYEAQQDKSGLPNDRFSAERPEGSISTLTIQRTEQRDSAMYRCASSLARARRMSSYNEQFFGPGTRLTVL.

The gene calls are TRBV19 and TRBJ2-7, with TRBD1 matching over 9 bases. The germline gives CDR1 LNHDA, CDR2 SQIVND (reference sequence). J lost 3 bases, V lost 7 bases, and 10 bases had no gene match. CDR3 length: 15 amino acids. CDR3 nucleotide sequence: TGTGCCAGTACTCCTCCGGGACAGGGACTCTACGAGCAGTACTTC. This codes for CASTPPGQGLYEQYF.

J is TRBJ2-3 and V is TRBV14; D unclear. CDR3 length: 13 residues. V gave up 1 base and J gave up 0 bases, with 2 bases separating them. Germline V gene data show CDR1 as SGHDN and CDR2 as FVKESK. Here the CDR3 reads CASSQVSTDTQYF. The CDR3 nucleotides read TGTGCCAGCAGCCAAGTAAGCACAGATACGCAGTATTTT.

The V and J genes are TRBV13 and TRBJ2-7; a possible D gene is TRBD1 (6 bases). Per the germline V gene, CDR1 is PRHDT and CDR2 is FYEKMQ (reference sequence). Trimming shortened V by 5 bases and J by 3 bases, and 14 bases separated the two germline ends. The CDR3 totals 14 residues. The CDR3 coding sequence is TGTGCCAGCAGCGACTACCGGGACAACTACGAGCAGTACTTC. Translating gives CASSDYRDNYEQYF.

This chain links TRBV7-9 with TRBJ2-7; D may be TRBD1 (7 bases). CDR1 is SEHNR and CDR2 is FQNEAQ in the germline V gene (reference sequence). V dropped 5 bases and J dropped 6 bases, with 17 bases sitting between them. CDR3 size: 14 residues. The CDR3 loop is CASSPGVGGGEQYF. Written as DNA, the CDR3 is TGTGCCAGCAGCCCGGGGGTAGGGGGCGGCGAGCAGTACTTC. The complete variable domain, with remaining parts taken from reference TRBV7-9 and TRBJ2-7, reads DTGVSQNPRHKITKRGQNVTFRCDPISEHNRLYWYRQTLGQGPEFLTYFQNEAQLEKSRLLSDRFSAERPKGSFSTLEIQRTEQGDSAMYLCASSPGVGGGEQYFGPGTRLTVT.

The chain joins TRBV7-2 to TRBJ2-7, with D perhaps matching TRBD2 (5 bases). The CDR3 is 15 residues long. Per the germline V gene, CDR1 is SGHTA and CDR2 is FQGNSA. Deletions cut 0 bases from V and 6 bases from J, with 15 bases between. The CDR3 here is CASSLAITRNSEQYF. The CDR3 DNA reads TGTGCCAGCAGCTTAGCGATTACTAGAAATAGCGAGCAGTACTTC.

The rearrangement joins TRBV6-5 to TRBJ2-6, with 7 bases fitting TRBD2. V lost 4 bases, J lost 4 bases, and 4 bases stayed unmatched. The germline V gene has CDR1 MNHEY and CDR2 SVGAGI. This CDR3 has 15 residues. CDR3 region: CASSSAGSGANVLTF. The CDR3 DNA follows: TGTGCCAGCAGTTCAGCGGGAAGCGGGGCCAACGTCCTGACTTTC.

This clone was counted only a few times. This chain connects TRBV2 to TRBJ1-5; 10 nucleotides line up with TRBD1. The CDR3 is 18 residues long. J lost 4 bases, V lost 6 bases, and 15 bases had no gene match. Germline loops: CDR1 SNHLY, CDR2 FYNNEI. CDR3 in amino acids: CASRHPGQGQFRNQPQHF. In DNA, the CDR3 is TGTGCCAGCAGGCATCCGGGACAGGGGCAATTTCGGAATCAGCCCCAGCATTTT.

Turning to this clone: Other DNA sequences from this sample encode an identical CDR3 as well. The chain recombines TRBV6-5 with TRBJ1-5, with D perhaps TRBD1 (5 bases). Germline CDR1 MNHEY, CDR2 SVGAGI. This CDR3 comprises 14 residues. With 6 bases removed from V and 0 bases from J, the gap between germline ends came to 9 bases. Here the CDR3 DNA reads TGTGCCAGCAGCCAGGGTTATAGCAATCAGCCCCAGCATTTT. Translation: CASSQGYSNQPQHF.

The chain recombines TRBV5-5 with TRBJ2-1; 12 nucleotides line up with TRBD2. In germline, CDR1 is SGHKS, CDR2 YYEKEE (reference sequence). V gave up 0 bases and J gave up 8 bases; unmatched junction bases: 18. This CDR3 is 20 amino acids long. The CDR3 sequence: CASSLVPRLAGVPYLYEQFF. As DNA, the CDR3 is TGTGCCAGCAGCTTGGTTCCGCGACTAGCGGGGGTTCCCTATTTGTATGAGCAGTTCTTC.

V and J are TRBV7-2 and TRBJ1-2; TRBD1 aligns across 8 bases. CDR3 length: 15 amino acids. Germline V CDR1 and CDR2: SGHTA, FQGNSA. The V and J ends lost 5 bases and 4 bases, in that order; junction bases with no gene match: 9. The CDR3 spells CASSPSGTGAYGYTF. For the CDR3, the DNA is TGTGCCAGCAGCCCCTCCGGGACAGGAGCCTATGGCTACACCTTC.

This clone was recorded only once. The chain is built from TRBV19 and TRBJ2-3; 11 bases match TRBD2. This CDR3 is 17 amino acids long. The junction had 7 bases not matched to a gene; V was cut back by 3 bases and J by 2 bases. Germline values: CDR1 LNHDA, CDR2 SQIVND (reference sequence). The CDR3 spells CASSMRLAGTTTDTQYF. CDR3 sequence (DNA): TGTGCCAGTAGTATGCGACTAGCGGGAACGACCACAGATACGCAGTATTTT.